The clone carrying this T cell receptor beta chain was seen only a few times. Its antigen remains unidentified. Individual cDNA molecules were tagged with unique molecular identifiers, the study reported. In TCRdb, the 5' RACE reads were re-called with MiXCR into one record per CDR3 protein. The table shows over 70,000 distinct CDR3 sequences, with around 13% occurring only once. The sample belongs to a study of early T cells in non-severe SARS-CoV-2 infection. In the study overall: Unpaired chains resulted from sequencing bulk RNA of unsorted whole blood. Study-wide points: VDJdb matches were skewed toward anti-spike CD8 T cell responses.

Per germline, CDR1 MNHNS and CDR2 SASEGT. Trimming removed 8 bases at V and 0 bases at J, with 10 bases between. The CDR3 is made up of 13 amino acids. This rearrangement joins TRBV6-1 to TRBJ1-1; D is perhaps TRBD1 (6 bases). This sample comprised whole blood, obtained at baseline. The receptor comes from an adult who was a healthcare worker with PCR-confirmed SARS-CoV-2 infection or an uninfected control (not recorded which). The CDR3 DNA sequence: TGTGCCAGCGGGGACACTTTGAACACTGAAGCTTTCTTT. Protein product: CASGDTLNTEAFF.